Here is one T cell receptor (beta chain) with its context. The data derive from a study of blood T cell repertoires in COVID-19. Study details: The samples span acute and convalescent COVID-19 from the United States, Italy and Spain. Sample material is recorded as cDNA or gDNA derived from T cells, B-cell-depleted T cells, or PBMCs.

Looked up from germline, CDR1 is SGHNT and CDR2 is YYREEE (reference sequence). CDR3 length: 18 amino acids. V was clipped by 0 bases and J by 8 bases, with 24 bases between them. Original processing notes: Reference gene primer amplification yielded estimated nucleated cell counts. The assay was immunoSEQ multiplex PCR, and TCRdb's table has in-frame clones only and misses some. V and J calls and clone size are copied from that table; D and trimming were computed from the DNA. The sample has over 60,000 clones; roughly nine tenths are singletons. Sequences were obtained from peripheral blood. The chain carries TRBV5-4 and TRBJ2-4, with D possibly being TRBD1 (6 bases). The clonotype originates from a woman aged 60-75 years with acute or convalescent COVID-19. CDR3 in amino acids: CASSLAPPGQRKHDIQYF. Written as DNA, the CDR3 is TGTGCCAGCAGCTTGGCCCCTCCGGGACAACGAAAACATGACATTCAGTACTTC.